The clone carrying this T cell receptor (beta chain) was seen once. Its antigen remains unidentified. These data belong to a study of cytotoxic CD8 clonotypes in ibrutinib-treated CLL. Study-level information: Complete response was seen in 2 patients and partial in approximately 24; roughly 12 progressed and roughly 14 stayed remitted after a median roughly 70 months.

This CDR3 spans 18 amino acids. Assay: immunoSEQ multiplex PCR; the TCRdb copy retains only in-frame clones and omits some. The sample lists about 270,000 clones; around 76% were seen once. Regarding the study as a whole: Public clonotypes occurred uncommonly; on treatment, they contracted or remained stable.

This chain links TRBV21-1 with TRBJ1-1; TRBD1 is taken as the D call from the table, unchecked against the DNA. TRBV21-1 counts as a pseudogene. The receptor was derived from a human donor with chronic lymphocytic leukemia. Material: PBMCs, obtained at disease progression, from a patient treated with ibrutinib. Written as DNA, the CDR3 is TGTGCCAGCAGCCCCCCGACCCGTTCGACAGGATTGAACACTGAAGCTTTCTTT. Protein product: CASSPPTRSTGLNTEAFF.